This T cell receptor beta chain came from a study of regulatory T cells in long-lasting Graves disease. Study-level points and caveats: Having few samples may have compromised the accuracy.

Time point denoted: newly diagnosed GD, antithyroid drugs for less than 3 months. Researchers made the TCR library from RNA that was extracted from PBMCs. Details on this clonotype: Its antigen is not known. This may be a read error: a much more frequent sequence differs by one nucleotide.

Trimming took 5 bases from V and 13 from J; bases not matched to a gene: 24. Looked up from germline, CDR1 is SEHNR and CDR2 is FQNEAQ (reference sequence). The CDR3 is 18 amino acids. Investigators prepared the TCR beta libraries by applying iRepertoire HTBI primers and Arm-PCR of CDR3 regions. In the study's own analysis: Detected in the samples were 55 to 65 TRBV and over 11 TRBJ segments. TCRdb reanalysed the multiplex PCR reads using MiXCR and keeps one entry per CDR3 protein. The V and J calls were not made by the authors but by TCRdb's processing. The data show around 450,000 distinct CDR3 sequences, under 15% seen once. These data were also filed under a second study, of T cells in Graves' hyperthyroidism and ophthalmopathy. Per that paper: Diagnoses were established using clinical symptoms, serum thyroxine and TRAb, thyroid ultrasound and orbital computed tomography.

Specimen: peripheral blood mononuclear cells (PBMCs), collected at new diagnosis, from a patient treated with antithyroid drugs. The clonotype was recovered from a woman younger than 45 with Graves disease. V usage is TRBV7-9 and J usage is TRBJ2-1; 9 bases agree with TRBD1. The CDR3 nucleotides are TGTGCCAGCAGCCCAGCCGGGACAGGGCGAATCTCCGAAGAGACCCAGTTCTTC. Amino acid sequence: CASSPAGTGRISEETQFF.